The 17 T cell receptor beta chains below were found in one sample sequenced in a study of T cells in Graves' hyperthyroidism and ophthalmopathy. RNA transcripts gave rise to amplified TCR beta CDR3 regions. HTBI primers drove first-round RT-PCR of the TCR CDR3. Via MiXCR, TCRdb re-called the multiplex PCR reads, giving one row per CDR3 protein. The profile shows around 300,000 distinct CDR3 sequences, approximately 23% of them singletons. Sample: blood. The receptors here all came from a man aged 25 to 40 with Graves' ophthalmopathy.

In this sample, this clonotype turned up once. This rearrangement joins TRBV10-1 to TRBJ2-2; D is undetermined. The CDR3 is 13 amino acids. The V gene lost 0 bases and the J gene lost 8 bases, with 7 bases spanning the gap. The V gene's germline CDR1 is WNHNN and CDR2 SYGVQD (reference sequence). The CDR3 reads CASSESSSGELFF. CDR3 DNA: TGCGCCAGCAGTGAGTCGAGTTCGGGGGAGCTGTTTTTT.

This chain uses TRBV7-9 with TRBJ1-2; D is uncertain. Germline assignment: CDR1 SEHNR and CDR2 FQNEAQ (reference sequence). The CDR3 runs to 15 residues. V lost 2 bases and J 0 bases, leaving 10 bases between the germline ends. This CDR3 reads CASSLPLSTNYGYTF. CDR3 nucleotide sequence: TGTGCCAGCAGCTTACCGCTGTCGACTAACTATGGCTACACCTTC.

This clonotype was recorded many times. This chain links TRBV5-1 with TRBJ1-1; D is unclear. This CDR3 has 14 residues. V gave up 4 bases and J gave up 1 base, with 11 bases separating them. Germline V gene data show CDR1 as SGHRS and CDR2 as YFSETQ. The CDR3 sequence is CASSGLGGNTEAFF. In DNA, the CDR3 is TGCGCCAGCAGCGGCTTAGGAGGGAACACTGAAGCTTTCTTT. The full variable domain, completed using reference TRBV5-1 and TRBJ1-1, is KAGVTQTPRYLIKTRGQQVTLSCSPISGHRSVSWYQQTPGQGLQFLFEYFSETQRNKGNFPGRFSGRQFSNSRSEMNVSTLELGDSALYLCASSGLGGNTEAFFGQGTRLTVV.

The sample holds many counts of this clonotype. CDR3 bases: TGCAGTGCTAGGGGCTACAATGAGCAGTTCTTC. This gives the protein CSARGYNEQFF. V gene TRBV20-1 combines with J gene TRBJ2-1; the D is unclear. CDR1 and CDR2 (germline): DFQATT, SNEGSKA (reference sequence). The CDR3 is 11 amino acids. Between the trimmed V and J ends, which lost 3 bases and 3 bases, there was a span of 3 bases.

A few counts support this clonotype. The gene calls are TRBV28 and TRBJ1-2, with no clear D. The V gene's germline CDR1 is MDHEN and CDR2 SYDVKM. This CDR3 has 13 amino acids. The V and J ends lost 6 bases and 4 bases respectively, with 12 bases between them. The CDR3 loop reads CASRLKPPYGYTF. CDR3 nucleotides: TGTGCCAGCAGGCTAAAGCCTCCCTATGGCTACACCTTC.

V usage is TRBV12-3 or TRBV12-4 and J usage is TRBJ2-7; 9 nucleotides line up with TRBD2. With V trimmed by 8 bases and J by 5 bases, 13 bases remained unmatched. The CDR3 consists of 15 residues. The CDR3, as DNA: TGTGCCAGCGCCCTGGGTAGCGGGAGTAACGACGAGCAGTACTTC. Protein sequence: CASALGSGSNDEQYF.

This clonotype was seen more than once but under ten times. This chain uses TRBV15 with TRBJ2-7, with 9 bases fitting TRBD2. The CDR3 loop spans 18 amino acids. CDR1 and CDR2 (germline): LNHNV, YYDKDF (reference sequence). V shed 1 base and J 0 bases; nucleotides not matched to a gene: 10. CDR3 bases: TGTGCCACCAGCAGAGGAACTAGCGGGCCGGGTAACTCCTACGAGCAGTACTTC. Translation: CATSRGTSGPGNSYEQYF.

There are many counts of this clonotype. The CDR3 spells CASSLVPTGGNTEAFF. Here the CDR3 DNA reads TGCGCCAGCAGCTTGGTACCCACAGGCGGGAACACTGAAGCTTTCTTT. The rearrangement uses TRBV5-1 and TRBJ1-1; the D gene is possibly TRBD1 (5 bases). CDR3 length: 16 amino acids. V lost 0 bases and J 1 base, leaving 13 bases between the germline ends. Germline lookup yields CDR1 SGHRS and CDR2 YFSETQ.

This clonotype was picked up many times. This sequence joins TRBV3-1 and TRBJ2-1; 7 bases agree with TRBD1. J gave up 5 bases and V 2 bases, and 9 bases lay outside the gene matches. The germline gives CDR1 LGHDT, CDR2 YNNKEL (reference sequence). The CDR3 is made up of 16 amino acids. Here the CDR3 DNA reads TGTGCCAGCAGCCAACCGGGACAGCAGATCAACAATGAGCAGTTCTTC. Translating it yields CASSQPGQQINNEQFF.

The gene calls are TRBV12-3 or TRBV12-4 and TRBJ1-3; TRBD1 might be the D (6 bases). The CDR3 contains 14 residues. Trimming shortened V by 4 bases and J by 4 bases, and 11 bases separated the two germline ends. CDR3 DNA sequence: TGTGCCAGCAGTTCCCGGACAGCGGGAAACACCATATATTTT. Its protein is CASSSRTAGNTIYF.

This clonotype appeared a few times. The rearrangement uses TRBV29-1 and TRBJ1-2; D uncertain. The CDR3 sequence is 12 residues long. Germline V gene lookup returns CDR1 SQVTM and CDR2 ANQGSEA. V dropped 1 base and J dropped 2 bases, with 5 bases sitting between them. The CDR3 loop reads CSVEAQNYGYTF. The CDR3 region has the DNA TGCAGCGTTGAAGCGCAGAACTATGGCTACACCTTC. Full variable domain (missing parts from reference TRBV29-1 and TRBJ1-2): SAVISQKPSRDICQRGTSLTIQCQVDSQVTMMFWYRQQPGQSLTLIATANQGSEATYESGFVIDKFPISRPNLTFSTLTVSNMSPEDSSIYLCSVEAQNYGYTFGSGTRLTVV.

This clonotype was counted ten times or more. The rearrangement joins TRBV2 to TRBJ2-7; D uncertain. In germline, CDR1 is SNHLY, CDR2 FYNNEI. The CDR3 is 14 residues long. V was cut by 6 bases and J by 3 bases, with 15 bases left in between. The CDR3 DNA is TGTGCCAGCAGATCAGACCCGTTTTACTACGAGCAGTACTTC. It translates to CASRSDPFYYEQYF.

The table lists this clonotype with a few counts. This chain links TRBV27 with TRBJ2-1; no reliable D call. The V end was cut by 1 base, the J end by 5 bases, with 6 bases between. This CDR3 region has 13 residues. The germline V gene has CDR1 MNHEY and CDR2 SMNVEV (reference sequence). This CDR3 is CASSLYENNEQFF. For the CDR3, the DNA is TGTGCCAGCAGTTTATATGAGAACAATGAGCAGTTCTTC.

This clonotype has more than one count but fewer than ten. The V gene is TRBV28, the J gene TRBJ2-5; 7 nucleotides agree with TRBD1. In germline, CDR1 is MDHEN, CDR2 SYDVKM. The CDR3 is 15 residues long. V trimming: 5 bases; J trimming: 3 bases; junction bases outside the gene matches: 9. CDR3 coding DNA: TGTGCCAGCAGTCCTGGGGACAGACCAAAAGAGACCCAGTACTTC. Its protein is CASSPGDRPKETQYF.

This clonotype was seen at least ten times. This sequence joins TRBV9 and TRBJ2-2; no clear D gene. The CDR3 has 13 residues. Between the trimmed V and J ends, which lost 3 bases and 4 bases, there was a span of 7 bases. The V gene's germline CDR1 is SGDLS and CDR2 YYNGEE. The CDR3 DNA is TGTGCCAGCAGCGCCCTTGGCACCGGGGAGCTGTTTTTT. As protein: CASSALGTGELFF.

This rearrangement joins TRBV7-6 to TRBJ2-1; possible D gene TRBD1, 5 bases. The CDR3 has 16 residues. Germline CDR1 is SGHVS and CDR2 is FNYEAQ. Trimming took off 5 bases at V and 0 bases at J, with 14 bases between the two ends. CDR3 nucleotide sequence: TGTGCCAGCAGCCCCACAGGTGTTAGCTCCTACAATGAGCAGTTCTTC. Translating gives CASSPTGVSSYNEQFF.

This clonotype was observed at least ten times. The chain combines TRBV12-3 or TRBV12-4 with TRBJ2-5; D is perhaps TRBD1 (6 bases). The CDR3 is 17 amino acids. Between the trimmed V and J ends, which lost 1 base and 2 bases, there was a span of 17 bases. CDR3 residues: CASSLGQGLWGQETQYF. The CDR3 bases are TGTGCCAGCAGTTTAGGGCAGGGGTTGTGGGGACAAGAGACCCAGTACTTC.